This TCR beta chain was observed in a study of cytomegalovirus exposure and HLA in healthy donors. Findings of the study overall: Highest at DRB1 and lowest at HLA-C, TCR association rates differed among HLA loci in a later analysis.

For this clone: Its antigen is still unknown.

60 Vbeta and 13 Jbeta primers were used in PCR. Generated by immunoSEQ multiplex PCR, the TCRdb table keeps only in-frame clones and is missing some. The sample has 150,000 to 160,000 clones; 60% to 75% are singletons. The sequence came from a man younger than 30 in good health and CMV-seronegative. The sample consisted of PBMCs.

CDR3 in amino acids: CASSQDVLAGGPPPYEQYF. The CDR3, as DNA: TGCGCCAGCAGCCAAGATGTCCTAGCGGGGGGGCCCCCCCCCTACGAGCAGTACTTC. The J gene is TRBJ2-7, the V gene TRBV4-1; the match to TRBD2 covers 12 bases. J gave up 2 bases and V 0 bases, and 11 bases lay outside the gene matches. Germline loops: CDR1 MGHRA, CDR2 YSYEKL. The CDR3 has 19 amino acids.